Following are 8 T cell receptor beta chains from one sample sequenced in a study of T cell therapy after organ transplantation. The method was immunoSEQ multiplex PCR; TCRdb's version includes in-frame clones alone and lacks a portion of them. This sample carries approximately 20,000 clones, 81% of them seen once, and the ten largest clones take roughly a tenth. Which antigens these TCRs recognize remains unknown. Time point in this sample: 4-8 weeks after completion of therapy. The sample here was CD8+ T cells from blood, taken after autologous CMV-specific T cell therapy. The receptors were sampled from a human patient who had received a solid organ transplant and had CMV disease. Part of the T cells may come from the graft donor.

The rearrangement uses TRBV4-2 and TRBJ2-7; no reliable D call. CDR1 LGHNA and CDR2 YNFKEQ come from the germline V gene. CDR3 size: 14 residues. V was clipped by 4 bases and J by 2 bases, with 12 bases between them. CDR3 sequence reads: CASSPPGLTYEQYF. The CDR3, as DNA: TGTGCCAGCAGCCCCCCAGGCCTCACCTACGAGCAGTACTTC.

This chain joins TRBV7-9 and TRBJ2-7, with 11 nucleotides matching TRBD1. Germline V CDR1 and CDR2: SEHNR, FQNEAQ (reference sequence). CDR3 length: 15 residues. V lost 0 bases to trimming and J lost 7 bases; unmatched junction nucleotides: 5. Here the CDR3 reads CASSLAGQGAQEQYF. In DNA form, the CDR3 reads TGTGCCAGCAGCTTAGCTGGACAGGGGGCTCAAGAGCAGTACTTC.

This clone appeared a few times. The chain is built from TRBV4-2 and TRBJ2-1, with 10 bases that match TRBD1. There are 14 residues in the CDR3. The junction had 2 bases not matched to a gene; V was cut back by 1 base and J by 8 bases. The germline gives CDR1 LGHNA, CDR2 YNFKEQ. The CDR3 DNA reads TGTGCCAGCAGCCAAGGACAGGGGGCCGATGAGCAGTTCTTC. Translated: CASSQGQGADEQFF.

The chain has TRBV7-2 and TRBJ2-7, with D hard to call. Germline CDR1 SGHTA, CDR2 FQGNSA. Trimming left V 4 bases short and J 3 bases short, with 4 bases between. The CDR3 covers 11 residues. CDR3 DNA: TGTGCCAGCAGCTGGAACTACGAGCAGTACTTC. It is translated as CASSWNYEQYF.

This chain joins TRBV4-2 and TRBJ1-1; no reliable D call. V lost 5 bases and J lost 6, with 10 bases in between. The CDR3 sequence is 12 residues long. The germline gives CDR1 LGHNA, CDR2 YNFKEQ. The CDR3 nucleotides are TGTGCCAGCAGCGAGGACGGCCCTGAAGCTTTCTTT. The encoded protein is CASSEDGPEAFF.

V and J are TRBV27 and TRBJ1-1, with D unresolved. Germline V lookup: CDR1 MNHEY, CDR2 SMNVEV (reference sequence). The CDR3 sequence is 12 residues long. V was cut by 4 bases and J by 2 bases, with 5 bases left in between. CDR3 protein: CASSSRNTEAFF. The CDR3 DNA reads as TGTGCCAGCAGTTCACGTAACACTGAAGCTTTCTTT.

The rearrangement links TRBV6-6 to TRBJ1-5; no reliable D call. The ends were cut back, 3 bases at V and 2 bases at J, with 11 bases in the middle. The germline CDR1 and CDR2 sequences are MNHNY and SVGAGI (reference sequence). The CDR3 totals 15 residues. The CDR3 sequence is CASSYQISGNQPQHF. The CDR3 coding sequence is TGTGCCAGCAGTTATCAAATCTCTGGCAATCAGCCCCAGCATTTT.

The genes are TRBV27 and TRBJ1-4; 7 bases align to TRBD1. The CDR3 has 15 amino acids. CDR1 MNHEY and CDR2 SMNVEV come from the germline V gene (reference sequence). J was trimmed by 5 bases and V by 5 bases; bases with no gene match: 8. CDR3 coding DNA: TGTGCCAGCAGTCAGAACAGGGGATTGAATGAAAAACTGTTTTTT. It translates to CASSQNRGLNEKLFF.